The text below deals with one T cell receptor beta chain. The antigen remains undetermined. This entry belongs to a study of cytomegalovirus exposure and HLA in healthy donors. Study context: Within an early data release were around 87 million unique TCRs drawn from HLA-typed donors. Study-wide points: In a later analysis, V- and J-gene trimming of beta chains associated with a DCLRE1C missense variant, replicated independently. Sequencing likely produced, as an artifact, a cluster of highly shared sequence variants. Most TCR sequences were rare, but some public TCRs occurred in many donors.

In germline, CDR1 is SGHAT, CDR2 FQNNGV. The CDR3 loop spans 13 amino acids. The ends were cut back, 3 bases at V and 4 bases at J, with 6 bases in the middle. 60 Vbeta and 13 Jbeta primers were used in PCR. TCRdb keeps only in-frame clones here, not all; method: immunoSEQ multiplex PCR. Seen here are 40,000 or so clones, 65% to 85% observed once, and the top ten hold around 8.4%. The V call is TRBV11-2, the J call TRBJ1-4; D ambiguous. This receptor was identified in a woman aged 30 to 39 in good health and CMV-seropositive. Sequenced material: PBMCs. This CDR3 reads CASSLGLNEKLFF. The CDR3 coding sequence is TGTGCCAGCAGCTTGGGCCTTAATGAAAAACTGTTTTTT.